This TCR beta chain emerged from a study of Graves' ophthalmopathy and Graves' hyperthyroidism. Per the germline V gene, CDR1 is SEHNR and CDR2 is FQNEAQ (reference sequence). The V end was cut by 10 bases, the J end by 0 bases, with 15 bases between. The length of the CDR3 is 14 residues. RNA transcripts were the source from which TCR beta CDR3 regions were amplified. RT-PCR was first run with HTBI primers, then multiplex PCR in a second round. MiXCR was run by TCRdb on the multiplex PCR reads, yielding one entry per CDR3 protein. The data contain about 340,000 distinct CDR3 sequences, around a sixth of them seen just once; the ten biggest clones take up 9% to 15%. Ten or more counts support this clonotype.

The chain has TRBV7-9 and TRBJ1-2; D gene ambiguous. The receptor comes from an adult man with Graves' ophthalmopathy. The specimen sequenced was peripheral blood. Here the CDR3 DNA reads TGTGCCATCCCTCACAGAGCAACTAACTATGGCTACACCTTC. This gives the protein CAIPHRATNYGYTF.